Each of the 20 T cell receptor beta chains below was sequenced from the same sample in a study of OX40 agonist ivuxolimab in advanced cancers. The table came from immunoSEQ multiplex PCR; TCRdb's copy has only in-frame clones and leaves some out. Of more than 50,000 clones listed, around 84% were seen once; the top ten hold 4% to 5.5%. Source: CD4+ or CD8+ T cells sorted from blood, taken in a trial of the OX40 agonist ivuxolimab. The source is an adult with an advanced solid tumor such as melanoma, head and neck, liver or kidney cancer.

V gene TRBV11-2 combines with J gene TRBJ2-6; no clear D gene. The CDR3 has 17 residues. V lost 3 bases, J lost 0 bases, and 12 bases lay in between. Germline CDR1 is SGHAT and CDR2 is FQNNGV. The CDR3 coding sequence is TGTGCCAGCAGCTTCACCGGGTCCTACTCTGGGGCCAACGTCCTGACTTTC. Translated: CASSFTGSYSGANVLTF.

The J gene is TRBJ2-7, the V gene TRBV6-5, with D perhaps being TRBD1 or TRBD2 (6 bases each). Trimming left V 2 bases short and J 3 bases short, with 17 bases between. The CDR3 runs to 16 residues. CDR1 MNHEY and CDR2 SVGAGI come from the germline V gene. CDR3 sequence: CASSYTPPGAVYEQYF. The CDR3 nucleotides are TGTGCCAGCAGTTACACCCCCCCGGGGGCCGTCTACGAGCAGTACTTC.

This clone has a single count. The CDR3 spells CASSERYTGELFF. The CDR3, as DNA: TGCGCCAGCAGCGAGAGGTATACCGGGGAGCTGTTTTTT. The chain joins TRBV4-1 to TRBJ2-2; D is uncertain. V was shortened by 5 bases and J by 5 bases, with 9 bases between the two germline ends. Germline V gene sequence: CDR1 MGHRA, CDR2 YSYEKL. The CDR3 runs to 13 residues.

The chain combines TRBV28 with TRBJ2-2; 8 positions match TRBD2. The CDR3 covers 16 residues. J gave up 7 bases and V 10 bases, and 17 bases lay outside the gene matches. Germline V gives CDR1 MDHEN, CDR2 SYDVKM. CDR3 loop: CATSGGREGRGGELFF. The CDR3 nucleotides are TGTGCCACCTCGGGGGGACGGGAGGGCCGCGGCGGGGAGCTGTTTTTT.

This clone was detected only a few times. Other DNA sequences within the sample encode an identical CDR3. V and J are TRBV11-2 and TRBJ2-5; TRBD2 agrees at 12 bases. From germline, CDR1 is SGHAT and CDR2 FQNNGV. V gave up 5 bases and J gave up 4 bases; unmatched junction bases: 14. This CDR3 has 18 residues. CDR3 coding DNA: TGTGCCAGCAGCCCCGGGGGACTAGCGGGTCCCCGGGGAGAGACCCAGTACTTC. It is translated as CASSPGGLAGPRGETQYF.

This clone turned up a few times. This chain links TRBV10-2 with TRBJ1-2; the D is unclear. CDR1 and CDR2 from the germline V gene are WSHSY and SAAADI. V was trimmed by 3 bases and J by 4 bases, leaving 9 bases between them. This CDR3 is 13 amino acids long. The CDR3 DNA reads as TGCGCCAGCAGTGACGCAGGAGGCTATGGCTACACCTTC. This translates into CASSDAGGYGYTF.

The V and J genes are TRBV7-9 and TRBJ2-3; 7 bases match TRBD2. The CDR3 runs 14 residues. Germline CDR1 is SEHNR and CDR2 is FQNEAQ (reference sequence). V shed 7 bases and J 2 bases; nucleotides not matched to a gene: 6. CDR3 residues: CASITGTTTDTQYF. The CDR3 DNA reads TGTGCCAGCATCACCGGGACTACCACAGATACGCAGTATTTT.

V usage is TRBV7-8 and J usage is TRBJ1-1; D gene ambiguous. The CDR3 contains 16 residues. Trimming left V 0 bases short and J 8 bases short, with 19 bases between. CDR1 and CDR2 (germline): SGHVS, FQNEAQ. The CDR3 coding sequence is TGTGCCAGCAGCTTAGCCCCGAATCGGCCACTGGGCGAAGCTTTCTTT. Its translation: CASSLAPNRPLGEAFF.

The chain recombines TRBV5-5 with TRBJ2-7, with D maybe TRBD1 (6 bases). This CDR3 comprises 14 residues. The V and J ends lost 3 bases and 3 bases respectively, with 13 bases between them. CDR1 and CDR2 from the germline V gene are SGHKS and YYEKEE (reference sequence). Here the CDR3 reads CASSYTSGDYEQYF. As DNA, the CDR3 is TGTGCCAGCAGCTACACCTCAGGGGACTACGAGCAGTACTTC.

The chain combines TRBV5-6 with TRBJ1-1; D ambiguous. Trimming took 4 bases from V and 1 from J, leaving 14 bases between them. This CDR3 is 15 amino acids long. CDR1 and CDR2 from the germline V gene are SGHDT and YYEEEE. The CDR3 spells CASSPPGLWNTEAFF. In nucleotides, the CDR3 is TGTGCCAGCAGCCCCCCGGGCCTTTGGAACACTGAAGCTTTCTTT.

This rearrangement joins TRBV11-1 to TRBJ1-2; 7 bases are a match to TRBD1. The CDR3 is made up of 12 amino acids. CDR1 SGHAT and CDR2 FQDESV come from the germline V gene (reference sequence). J gave up 7 bases and V 5 bases, and 4 bases lay outside the gene matches. The CDR3 sequence is CASSRRTGGYTF. Written as DNA, the CDR3 is TGTGCCAGCAGCCGAAGGACAGGTGGCTACACCTTC.

The rearrangement uses TRBV27 and TRBJ1-6; D unclear. V was shortened by 0 bases and J by 12 bases, with 18 bases between the two germline ends. CDR1 MNHEY and CDR2 SMNVEV come from the germline V gene (reference sequence). This CDR3 contains 16 residues. The CDR3 DNA is TGTGCCAGCAGTTTATCGATGAGGGTAAGCCCAAAACCCCTCCACTTT. Its translation is CASSLSMRVSPKPLHF.

V and J are TRBV29-1 and TRBJ2-5, with D unclear. The V end lost 6 bases, the J end lost 2 bases, and 13 bases lay between the germline ends. There are 13 residues in the CDR3. Germline CDR1 and CDR2: SQVTM and ANQGSEA. The CDR3 region has the DNA TGCAGCGTCGAACCCGCCAGGCAAGAGACCCAGTACTTC. It encodes CSVEPARQETQYF.

The chain uses TRBV7-9 and TRBJ2-1, with 12 bases that match TRBD2. CDR3 length equals 15 residues. Germline-derived CDR1 and CDR2 are SEHNR and FQNEAQ (reference sequence). The trim removed 3 bases at V and 6 bases at J, leaving 3 bases unmatched. The DNA of the CDR3 is TGTGCCAGCAGCTTGACTAGCGGGAGTAGCAATGAGCAGTTCTTC. Its protein is CASSLTSGSSNEQFF. Together with reference TRBV7-9 and TRBJ2-1, the CDR3 gives the full variable domain: DTGVSQNPRHKITKRGQNVTFRCDPISEHNRLYWYRQTLGQGPEFLTYFQNEAQLEKSRLLSDRFSAERPKGSFSTLEIQRTEQGDSAMYLCASSLTSGSSNEQFFGPGTRLTVL.

The chain couples TRBV30 to TRBJ2-7, with 7 nucleotides matching TRBD1. The CDR3 totals 13 residues. V lost 4 bases and J lost 4; bases outside the gene matches: 7. CDR1 GTSNPN and CDR2 SVGIG come from the germline V gene (reference sequence). The CDR3 spells CAWMRGGWYEQYF. The CDR3 region has the DNA TGTGCCTGGATGCGAGGGGGCTGGTACGAGCAGTACTTC.

The chain employs TRBV5-6 and TRBJ2-7, with D tentatively TRBD1 or TRBD2 (5 bases each). V was trimmed by 1 base and J by 3 bases, leaving 14 bases between them. Germline CDR1 and CDR2: SGHDT and YYEEEE. The CDR3 extends over 15 amino acids. The CDR3 bases are TGTGCCAGCAGCTTGCCGGGCCAGGGAGTCTACGAGCAGTACTTC. Translating gives CASSLPGQGVYEQYF.

The chain recombines TRBV9 with TRBJ2-7; D is unresolved. The CDR3 covers 12 residues. Germline CDR1 is SGDLS and CDR2 is YYNGEE. Trimming pared 0 bases from V and 5 bases from J, leaving 6 bases between. The CDR3 region is CASSVDLHEQYF. CDR3 sequence (DNA): TGTGCCAGCAGCGTAGACTTGCACGAGCAGTACTTC. Drawing the rest from reference TRBV9 and TRBJ2-7, the complete variable domain is DSGVTQTPKHLITATGQRVTLRCSPRSGDLSVYWYQQSLDQGLQFLIQYYNGEERAKGNILERFSAQQFPDLHSELNLSSLELGDSALYFCASSVDLHEQYFGPGTRLTVT.

The chain joins TRBV2 to TRBJ2-7, with a tentative D call TRBD1 (5 bases). CDR1 SNHLY and CDR2 FYNNEI come from the germline V gene. V lost 6 bases to trimming and J lost 0 bases, with 12 bases between them. The CDR3 runs to 14 residues. The CDR3 loop is CASRIRQSSYEQYF. In DNA form, the CDR3 reads TGTGCCAGCAGGATCCGACAGAGCTCCTACGAGCAGTACTTC. Combining the CDR3 with reference TRBV2 and TRBJ2-7 gives the whole variable domain EPEVTQTPSHQVTQMGQEVILRCVPISNHLYFYWYRQILGQKVEFLVSFYNNEISEKSEIFDDQFSVERPDGSNFTLKIRSTKLEDSAMYFCASRIRQSSYEQYFGPGTRLTVT.

This clone was counted a few times. One junction end disagrees with the germline gene, perhaps due to a read error. The V gene is TRBV6-1, the J gene TRBJ2-3, with 8 bases matching TRBD2. From germline, CDR1 is MNHNS and CDR2 SASEGT. The CDR3 covers 13 residues. The CDR3 is CAAGREDTDTQYF. The CDR3 nucleotides are TGCGCCGCGGGGCGGGAGGACACAGATACGCAGTATTTT.

The chain recombines TRBV7-3 with TRBJ2-5, with 7 bases lining up with TRBD2. This CDR3 is 15 amino acids long. Per the germline V gene, CDR1 is SGHTA and CDR2 is FQGTGA. V lost 0 bases and J lost 5; bases outside the gene matches: 6. CDR3 amino acids: CASSLTGGSGETQYF. The DNA of the CDR3 is TGTGCCAGCAGCTTAACAGGCGGGAGTGGGGAGACCCAGTACTTC.